This T cell receptor beta chain was captured in a study of blood T cell repertoires in COVID-19. Study-wide context: PBMCs, B-cell-depleted T cells, or T cells provided the cDNA or gDNA that made up the material.

In the authors' workflow: Reference gene primer amplification yielded estimated nucleated cell counts. This table comes from immunoSEQ multiplex PCR, and its TCRdb copy is limited to in-frame clones, with some not included. V and J calls and clone size are as listed in that table; D and trimming were resolved from the DNA. The sample lists approximately 250,000 clones; approximately 89% were seen once. Assignments of participants to cohorts depended upon their own reported clinical history. Within 2 weeks of study entry, exposed participants had contacted a PCR-confirmed or clinician-diagnosed COVID-19 case. Looked up from germline, CDR1 is SGDLS and CDR2 is YYNGEE. V was shortened by 0 bases and J by 0 bases, with 19 bases between the two germline ends. The CDR3 contains 19 residues.

Sequenced input: PBMCs or T cells enriched from blood (not recorded which). The clonotype was recovered from a man aged 40-49 years who had been exposed to COVID-19. This rearrangement joins TRBV9 to TRBJ2-1; possible D gene TRBD2, 6 bases. The CDR3 reads CASSVGASGAAYSYNEQFF. CDR3 in DNA: TGTGCCAGCAGCGTAGGGGCTTCGGGAGCGGCTTACTCCTACAATGAGCAGTTCTTC. The full variable domain, its missing parts supplied by reference TRBV9 and TRBJ2-1, is DSGVTQTPKHLITATGQRVTLRCSPRSGDLSVYWYQQSLDQGLQFLIQYYNGEERAKGNILERFSAQQFPDLHSELNLSSLELGDSALYFCASSVGASGAAYSYNEQFFGPGTRLTVL.